This T cell receptor (beta chain) is drawn from a study of shared clonotypes between healthy human individuals. Study-level findings and limits: Shared across a handful of donors were roughly 5% of the naive CD4 clonotypes.

Germline V gene sequence: CDR1 SGHTS, CDR2 YDEGEE. The V end lost 5 bases, the J end lost 7 bases, and 19 bases lay between the germline ends. The CDR3 covers 16 residues. Naive CD8 cells, CD45RO-negative and positively selected for CCR7, excluded terminally differentiated effector memory CD45RA+ cells. Data came from immunoSEQ multiplex PCR; TCRdb stores just in-frame clones and leaves some out. The profile shows about 1,900,000 clones, over 85% of them singletons. Points on this clone: Its antigen is not known.

The sequenced sample was naive CD8+ T cells sorted from blood. The TCR sequence derives from a man between 18 and 29 years old in good health. This chain links TRBV5-8 with TRBJ1-6, with D maybe TRBD1 (6 bases). The CDR3 region has the DNA TGTGCCAGCAGGCCTACTTGGACAGAACGAAATTCACCCCTCCACTTT. Its protein product is CASRPTWTERNSPLHF.